The sequence of this TCR beta chain was determined in a study of metastatic and nonmetastatic thyroid tumors. At the level of the study: From malignant and benign thyroid patients, repertoires in blood and in tumor or nodule tissue were compared. Notes on the study in general: Versus benign nodules, malignant thyroid tumors reportedly had significantly higher TCR beta diversity, in blood and tumor.

This clone was found many times. The antigen is unknown. Each patient came to thyroid surgery without any prior treatment (of any kind). Original methodology: Researchers built a distant-metastasis classifier for papillary thyroid cancer that drew on CDR3 differences across clinicopathological groups. Through MiXCR, TCRdb re-clonotyped the PCR reads. None of the V and J calls come from the authors' own analysis; TCRdb made them. The table shows around 17,000 clones, with approximately 30% occurring only once. Input material: tumor tissue. This receptor was obtained from a female donor with papillary thyroid cancer or a benign thyroid nodule (not recorded which). Some clones in this sample may be carry-over from other donors' samples.

The CDR3 loop reads CASSSLGERYEQYF. The CDR3 DNA reads as TGTGCCAGCAGCTCCTTGGGGGAGAGGTACGAGCAGTACTTC. The V call is TRBV7-8, the J call TRBJ2-7; perhaps D is TRBD1 or TRBD2 (5 bases each). Germline CDR1 and CDR2: SGHVS and FQNEAQ. This CDR3 contains 14 residues. Trimming took off 4 bases at V and 4 bases at J, with 14 bases between the two ends.